These T cell receptor beta chains were read from a single sample in a study of T cell repertoires in cytomegalovirus infection. Each CDR3 protein is one row after TCRdb ran MiXCR on the reads. This sample yields some 300,000 distinct CDR3 sequences, of which 9.6% are seen a single time; around 2.4% belongs to the top ten. The sequencing sample was made of PBMCs. The receptor source for this set is a human donor in good health (CMV status not recorded). Some clones in this sample may be carry-over from other donors' samples. CDR3s include the opening cysteine and the closing phenylalanine or tryptophan. Each record gives: J gene, V gene, D gene, clone size, CDR3 protein, CDR3 DNA. A D gene is named only where the DNA matches it firmly. Expanded clones get a size class; other rows say once, few or many, or leave the size out.

J gene: TRBJ2-3; V gene: TRBV28; D gene: TRBD2; clone size: few; CDR3 protein: CASTPRASGGNTDTQYF; CDR3 DNA: TGTGCCAGCACTCCCCGGGCTAGCGGGGGAAACACAGATACGCAGTATTTT
J gene: TRBJ2-1; V gene: TRBV20-1; D gene: TRBD1; clone size: few; CDR3 protein: CSASKGTGANEQFF; CDR3 DNA: TGCAGTGCTAGTAAAGGGACAGGAGCGAATGAGCAGTTCTTC
J gene: TRBJ2-3; V gene: TRBV15; D gene: TRBD2; clone size: NA; CDR3 protein: CATSSSGTSSTDTQYF; CDR3 DNA: TGTGCCACCAGCAGTTCCGGGACTAGCAGCACAGATACGCAGTATTTT
J gene: TRBJ1-2; V gene: TRBV6-5; D gene: TRBD1; clone size: many; CDR3 protein: CASSYSQGGPYGYTF; CDR3 DNA: TGTGCCAGCAGTTACTCACAGGGGGGCCCATATGGCTACACCTTC
J gene: TRBJ1-2; V gene: TRBV7-9; D gene: TRBD1; clone size: many; CDR3 protein: CASSSPTGGLSYGYTF; CDR3 DNA: TGTGCCAGCAGCTCACCTACAGGGGGGCTCTCCTATGGCTACACCTTC
J gene: TRBJ1-5; V gene: TRBV7-6; D gene: NA; clone size: many; CDR3 protein: CASSQYYSNQPQHF; CDR3 DNA: TGTGCCAGCAGCCAATATTACAGCAATCAGCCCCAGCATTTT
J gene: TRBJ2-2; V gene: TRBV7-2; D gene: TRBD2; clone size: many; CDR3 protein: CASSFFAGTSAGGELFF; CDR3 DNA: TGTGCCAGCAGCTTCTTCGCCGGGACTAGCGCCGGCGGGGAGCTGTTTTTT
J gene: TRBJ2-3; V gene: TRBV24-1; D gene: NA; clone size: many; CDR3 protein: CATKGDTDTQYF; CDR3 DNA: TGTGCCACCAAGGGGGACACAGATACGCAGTATTTT
J gene: TRBJ1-2; V gene: TRBV2; D gene: NA; clone size: many; CDR3 protein: CASSEKDWDYGYTF; CDR3 DNA: TGTGCCAGCAGTGAGAAGGACTGGGACTATGGCTACACCTTC
J gene: TRBJ2-2; V gene: TRBV20-1; D gene: NA; clone size: NA; CDR3 protein: CSARAAGSYTGELFF; CDR3 DNA: TGCAGTGCTAGAGCGGCGGGGAGTTACACCGGGGAGCTGTTTTTT
J gene: TRBJ2-2; V gene: TRBV12-5; D gene: NA; clone size: many; CDR3 protein: CASGIPSGELFF; CDR3 DNA: TGTGCTAGTGGTATCCCGTCCGGGGAGCTGTTTTTT
J gene: TRBJ1-1; V gene: TRBV7-2; D gene: TRBD1; clone size: many; CDR3 protein: CASSPYEGAGTEAFF; CDR3 DNA: TGTGCCAGCAGCCCCTATGAGGGGGCTGGCACTGAAGCTTTCTTT
J gene: TRBJ1-2; V gene: TRBV29-1; D gene: NA; clone size: few; CDR3 protein: CSVELGANYGYTF; CDR3 DNA: TGCAGCGTGGAGCTTGGGGCTAACTATGGCTACACCTTC
J gene: TRBJ1-1; V gene: TRBV28; D gene: TRBD1; clone size: NA; CDR3 protein: CASSLWSGPRGRKDTEAFF; CDR3 DNA: TGTGCCAGCAGTTTATGGTCCGGCCCCAGGGGGCGTAAGGACACTGAAGCTTTCTTT
J gene: TRBJ2-6; V gene: TRBV27; D gene: NA; clone size: many; CDR3 protein: CASSSRDTHSGANVLTF; CDR3 DNA: TGTGCCAGCAGTTCCCGGGACACTCACTCTGGGGCCAACGTCCTGACTTTC
J gene: TRBJ2-1; V gene: TRBV2; D gene: NA; clone size: many; CDR3 protein: CASTEGRVGEQFF; CDR3 DNA: TGTGCCAGCACCGAGGGTAGGGTTGGGGAGCAGTTCTTC
J gene: TRBJ1-2; V gene: TRBV20-1; D gene: TRBD1; clone size: few; CDR3 protein: CSARGPDRGFEDGYTF; CDR3 DNA: TGCAGTGCTAGAGGCCCTGACAGGGGATTTGAAGATGGCTACACCTTC
J gene: TRBJ2-2; V gene: TRBV3-1; D gene: NA; clone size: few; CDR3 protein: CASSPGFDTGELFF; CDR3 DNA: TGTGCCAGCAGCCCAGGGTTCGACACCGGGGAGCTGTTTTTT
J gene: TRBJ1-1; V gene: TRBV20-1; D gene: TRBD1; clone size: many; CDR3 protein: CSAPREGAGSVFGNTEAFF; CDR3 DNA: TGCAGTGCCCCCCGAGAGGGGGCAGGGTCGGTTTTTGGGAACACTGAAGCTTTCTTT
J gene: TRBJ1-1; V gene: TRBV14; D gene: NA; clone size: many; CDR3 protein: CASSQVRGLNTEAFF; CDR3 DNA: TGTGCCAGCAGCCAAGTAAGGGGCCTGAACACTGAAGCTTTCTTT
J gene: TRBJ1-1; V gene: TRBV10-3; D gene: TRBD1; clone size: once; CDR3 protein: CAIRSTGGASTEAFF; CDR3 DNA: TGTGCCATCAGGTCGACAGGGGGCGCTTCCACTGAAGCTTTCTTT
J gene: TRBJ1-2; V gene: TRBV29-1; D gene: NA; clone size: many; CDR3 protein: CSVDEVLVGGYTF; CDR3 DNA: TGCAGCGTTGATGAAGTACTCGTTGGTGGCTACACCTTC
J gene: TRBJ1-4; V gene: TRBV5-1; D gene: NA; clone size: many; CDR3 protein: CASSFGQVNEKLFF; CDR3 DNA: TGCGCCAGCAGCTTCGGGCAGGTTAATGAAAAACTGTTTTTT
J gene: TRBJ2-3; V gene: TRBV7-3; D gene: NA; clone size: few; CDR3 protein: CASSPNAVGTDTQYF; CDR3 DNA: TGTGCCAGCAGCCCGAACGCGGTTGGCACAGATACGCAGTATTTT
J gene: TRBJ1-5; V gene: TRBV28; D gene: NA; clone size: many; CDR3 protein: CASSLLTGIVGQPQHF; CDR3 DNA: TGTGCCAGCAGCTTACTAACAGGTATAGTCGGTCAGCCCCAGCATTTT
J gene: TRBJ2-1; V gene: TRBV28; D gene: NA; clone size: NA; CDR3 protein: CASSGARPIYEQFF; CDR3 DNA: TGTGCCAGCAGCGGGGCCCGTCCGATCTATGAGCAGTTCTTC
J gene: TRBJ1-2; V gene: TRBV10-3; D gene: NA; clone size: many; CDR3 protein: CAIREGVEDYGYTF; CDR3 DNA: TGTGCCATCAGGGAGGGGGTTGAAGACTATGGCTACACCTTC
J gene: TRBJ2-1; V gene: TRBV12-3/TRBV12-4; D gene: NA; clone size: NA; CDR3 protein: CASSLRDFRANEQFF; CDR3 DNA: TGTGCCAGCAGTCTCCGGGACTTCAGGGCCAATGAGCAGTTCTTC